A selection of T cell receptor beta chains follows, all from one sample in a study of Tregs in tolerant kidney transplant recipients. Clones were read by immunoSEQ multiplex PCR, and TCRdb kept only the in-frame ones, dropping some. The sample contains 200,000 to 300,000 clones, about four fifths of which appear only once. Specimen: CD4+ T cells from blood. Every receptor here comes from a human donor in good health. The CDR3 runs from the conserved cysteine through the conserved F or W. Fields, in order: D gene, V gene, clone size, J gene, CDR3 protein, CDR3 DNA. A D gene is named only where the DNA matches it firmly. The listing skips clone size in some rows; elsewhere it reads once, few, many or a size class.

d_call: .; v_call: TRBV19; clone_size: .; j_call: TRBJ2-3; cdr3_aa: CASSISLAQGLQYF; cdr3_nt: TGTGCCAGTAGTATTTCACTCGCTCAGGGGTTGCAGTATTTT
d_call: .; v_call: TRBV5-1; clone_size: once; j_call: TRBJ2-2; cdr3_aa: CASSLEGLWTGELFF; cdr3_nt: TGCGCCAGCAGCTTGGAGGGCTTGTGGACCGGGGAGCTGTTTTTT
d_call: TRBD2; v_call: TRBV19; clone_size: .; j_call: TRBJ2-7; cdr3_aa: CASSVGLAGGPVEQYF; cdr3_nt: TGTGCCAGTAGTGTCGGACTAGCGGGAGGGCCTGTCGAGCAGTACTTC
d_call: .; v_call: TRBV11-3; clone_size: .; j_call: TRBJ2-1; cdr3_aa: CASSLQAYNEQFF; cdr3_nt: TGTGCCAGCAGCTTACAGGCCTACAATGAGCAGTTCTTC
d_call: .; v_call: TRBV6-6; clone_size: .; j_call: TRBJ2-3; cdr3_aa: CASMGGSTDTQYF; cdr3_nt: TGTGCCAGCATGGGGGGTTCCACAGATACGCAGTATTTT
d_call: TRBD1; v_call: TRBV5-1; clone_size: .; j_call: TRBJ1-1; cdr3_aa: CASSRETGGKTEAFF; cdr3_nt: TGCGCCAGCAGCAGGGAAACAGGGGGAAAAACTGAAGCTTTCTTT
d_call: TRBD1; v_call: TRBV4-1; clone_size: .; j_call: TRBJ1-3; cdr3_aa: CASSHLDREGGNTIYF; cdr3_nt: TGCGCCAGCAGCCATCTGGACAGGGAGGGTGGAAACACCATATATTTT
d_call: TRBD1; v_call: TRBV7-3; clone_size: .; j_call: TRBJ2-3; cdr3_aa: CASSLFRTGLPDTQYF; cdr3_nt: TGTGCCAGCAGCTTATTTAGGACAGGGCTCCCAGATACGCAGTATTTT
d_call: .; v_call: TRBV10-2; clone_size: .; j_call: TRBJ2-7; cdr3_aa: CASSDDPNYEQYF; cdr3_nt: TGCGCCAGCAGTGACGACCCGAACTACGAGCAGTACTTC
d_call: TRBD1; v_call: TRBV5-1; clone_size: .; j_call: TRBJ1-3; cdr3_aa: CASSFATGTGNTIYF; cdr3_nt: TGCGCCAGCAGCTTTGCGACAGGGACAGGAAACACCATATATTTT
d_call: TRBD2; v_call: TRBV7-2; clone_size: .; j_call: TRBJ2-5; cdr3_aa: CASSLGRVQETQYF; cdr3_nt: TGTGCCAGCAGTCTAGGGAGGGTACAAGAGACCCAGTACTTC
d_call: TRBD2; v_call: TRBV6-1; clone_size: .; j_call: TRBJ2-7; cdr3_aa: CASSAPIGLAHEQYF; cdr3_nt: TGTGCCAGCAGTGCTCCCATCGGACTAGCCCACGAGCAGTACTTC
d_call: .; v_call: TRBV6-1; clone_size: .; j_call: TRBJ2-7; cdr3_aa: CASSDGGRAGGQYF; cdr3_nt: TGTGCCAGCAGTGATGGGGGACGGGCAGGAGGGCAGTACTTC
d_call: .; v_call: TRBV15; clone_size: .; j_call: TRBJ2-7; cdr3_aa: CATSRDQTAYEQYF; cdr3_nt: TGTGCCACCAGCAGAGATCAGACCGCCTACGAGCAGTACTTC
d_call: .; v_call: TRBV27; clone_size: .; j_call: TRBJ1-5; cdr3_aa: CASSRKTTSLGDSNQPQHF; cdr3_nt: TGTGCCAGCAGTCGTAAAACAACTTCGCTCGGGGATAGCAATCAGCCCCAGCATTTT
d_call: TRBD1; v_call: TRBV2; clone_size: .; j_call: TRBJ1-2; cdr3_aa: CASSLTGRSSGGYTF; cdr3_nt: TGTGCCAGCAGTTTGACAGGGCGATCGTCGGGGGGCTACACCTTC
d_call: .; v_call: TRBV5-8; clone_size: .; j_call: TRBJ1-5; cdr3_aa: CASSLYRFGFSNQPQHF; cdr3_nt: TGTGCCAGCAGCTTGTATAGGTTTGGTTTTAGCAATCAGCCCCAGCATTTT
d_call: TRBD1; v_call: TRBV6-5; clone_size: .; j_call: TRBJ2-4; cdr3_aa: CASSPDRGQDIQYF; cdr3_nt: TGTGCCAGCAGCCCGGACAGGGGGCAAGACATTCAGTACTTC
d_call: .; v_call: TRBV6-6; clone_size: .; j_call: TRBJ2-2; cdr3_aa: CASSQQASGELFF; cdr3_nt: TGTGCCAGCAGTCAACAGGCGTCCGGGGAGCTGTTTTTT
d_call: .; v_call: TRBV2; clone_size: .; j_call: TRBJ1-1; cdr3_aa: CASSQDYPRSGTEAFF; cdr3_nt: TGTGCCAGCAGCCAAGACTACCCTCGTTCCGGCACTGAAGCTTTCTTT
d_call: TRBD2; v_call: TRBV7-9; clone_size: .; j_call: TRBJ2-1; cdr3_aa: CASSLAGLAGGIEQFF; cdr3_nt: TGTGCCAGCAGCTTAGCGGGACTAGCGGGAGGAATTGAGCAGTTCTTC
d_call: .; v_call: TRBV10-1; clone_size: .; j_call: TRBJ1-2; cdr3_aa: CASRGDSRGGYTF; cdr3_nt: TGCGCCAGCAGAGGTGACAGTCGCGGTGGCTACACCTTC
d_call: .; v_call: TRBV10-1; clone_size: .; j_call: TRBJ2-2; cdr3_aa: CASSESREWAGELFF; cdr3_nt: TGCGCCAGCAGTGAGTCGAGAGAGTGGGCCGGGGAGCTGTTTTTT
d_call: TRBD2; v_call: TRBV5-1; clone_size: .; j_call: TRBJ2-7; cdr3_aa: CASSLAGGREREQYF; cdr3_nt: TGCGCCAGCAGCTTGGCCGGCGGGAGGGAAAGGGAGCAGTACTTC
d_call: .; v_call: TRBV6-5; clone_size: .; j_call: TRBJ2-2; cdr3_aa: CASGPTSARTGELFF; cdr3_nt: TGTGCCAGCGGACCTACCTCGGCGCGAACCGGGGAGCTGTTTTTT
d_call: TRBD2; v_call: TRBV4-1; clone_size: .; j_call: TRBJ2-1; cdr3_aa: CASSRLPGLAGPLGPYNEQFF; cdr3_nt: TGCGCCAGCAGCCGACTACCGGGACTAGCGGGCCCCCTCGGGCCCTACAATGAGCAGTTCTTC
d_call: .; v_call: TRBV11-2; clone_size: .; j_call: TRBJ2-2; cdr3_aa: CASSTQGQGTGELFF; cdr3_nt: TGTGCCAGCAGCACACAGGGTCAAGGCACCGGGGAGCTGTTTTTT
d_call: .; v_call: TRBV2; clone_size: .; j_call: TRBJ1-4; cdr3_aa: CASTGSRVPNEKLFF; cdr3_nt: TGTGCCAGCACAGGTTCGAGGGTTCCTAATGAAAAACTGTTTTTT
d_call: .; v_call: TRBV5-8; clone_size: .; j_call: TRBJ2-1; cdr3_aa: CASSFSVWGYNEQFF; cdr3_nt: TGTGCCAGCAGCTTTAGCGTGTGGGGTTACAATGAGCAGTTCTTC
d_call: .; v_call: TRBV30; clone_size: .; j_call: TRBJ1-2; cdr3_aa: CALDMGFSHYGYTF; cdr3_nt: TGTGCCTTGGATATGGGGTTCTCTCACTATGGCTACACCTTC
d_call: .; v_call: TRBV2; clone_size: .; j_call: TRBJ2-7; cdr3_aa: CASSYEYEQYF; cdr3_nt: TGTGCCAGCTCATACGAGTACGAGCAGTACTTC
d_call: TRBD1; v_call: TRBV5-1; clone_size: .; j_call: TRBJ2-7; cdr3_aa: CASSQTGGYEQYF; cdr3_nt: TGCGCCAGCAGCCAAACAGGGGGCTACGAGCAGTACTTC
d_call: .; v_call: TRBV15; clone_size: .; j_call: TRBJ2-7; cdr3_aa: CATSKSLGQQYEQYF; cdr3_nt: TGTGCCACCAGCAAGTCCCTCGGACAGCAATACGAGCAGTACTTC
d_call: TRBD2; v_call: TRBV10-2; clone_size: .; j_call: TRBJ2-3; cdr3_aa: CASGWLAGGSGHTDTQYF; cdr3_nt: TGCGCCAGCGGGTGGCTAGCGGGAGGCTCGGGGCACACAGATACGCAGTATTTT
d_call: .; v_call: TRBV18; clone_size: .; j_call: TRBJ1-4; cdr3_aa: CASSPNTGATNEKLFF; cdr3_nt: TGTGCCAGCTCTCCGAACACGGGTGCAACTAATGAAAAACTGTTTTTT
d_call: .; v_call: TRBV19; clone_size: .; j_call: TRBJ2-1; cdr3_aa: CASNRQGRSSYNEQFF; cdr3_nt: TGTGCCAGTAATCGCCAGGGTCGAAGCTCCTACAATGAGCAGTTCTTC
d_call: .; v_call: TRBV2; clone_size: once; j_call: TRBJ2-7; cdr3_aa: CASSVKGSYEQYF; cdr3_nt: TGTGCCAGCAGTGTGAAGGGCTCCTACGAGCAGTACTTC
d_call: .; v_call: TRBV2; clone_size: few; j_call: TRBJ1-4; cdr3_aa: CASSEALSGTKVFF; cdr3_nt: TGTGCCAGCAGTGAAGCGCTTTCAGGGACGAAAGTGTTTTTT
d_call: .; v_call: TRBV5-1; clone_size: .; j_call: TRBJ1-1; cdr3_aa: CASSSGESANTEAFF; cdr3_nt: TGCGCCAGCAGCTCAGGGGAGTCGGCGAACACTGAAGCTTTCTTT
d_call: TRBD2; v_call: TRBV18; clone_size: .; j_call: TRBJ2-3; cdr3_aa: CASSPRTSGRTGTDTQYF; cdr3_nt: TGTGCCAGCTCACCAAGGACTAGCGGGAGGACCGGCACAGATACGCAGTATTTT
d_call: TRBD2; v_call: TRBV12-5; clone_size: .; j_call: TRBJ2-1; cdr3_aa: CASGKAGGLSGEQFF; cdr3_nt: TGTGCTAGTGGAAAAGCGGGGGGCCTATCGGGTGAGCAGTTCTTC
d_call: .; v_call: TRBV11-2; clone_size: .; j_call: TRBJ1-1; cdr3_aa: CASSFQLGDTEAFF; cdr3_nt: TGTGCCAGCAGCTTCCAGTTAGGGGACACTGAAGCTTTCTTT